These T cell receptor beta chains were read from a single sample in a study of graft-versus-host responses after intestinal transplantation. Sequencing used immunoSEQ multiplex PCR; TCRdb keeps in-frame clones, though not all of them. The sample consists of around 100,000 clones, about 90% of them appearing once. These receptors' antigens are unknown. This specimen was unstimulated CD4+ T cells sorted from spleen or lymph node cells, taken before intestinal transplant. These receptors were collected from a human donor who received an intestinal transplant. Each CDR3 is given with its conserved first and last residue. The order of the fields is V gene, D gene, J gene, CDR3 DNA, CDR3 protein. The D gene is left open where the match is weak.

V: TRBV12-1; D: .; J: TRBJ2-1; DNA: TGTGCCAGCAGCAGACGGGGGCCGGGGAATGAGCAGTTCTTC; CDR3: CASSRRGPGNEQFF
V: TRBV27; D: .; J: TRBJ2-2; DNA: TGTGCCAGCAGTTTTAACGGTCCCGGGGAGCTGTTTTTT; CDR3: CASSFNGPGELFF
V: TRBV19; D: .; J: TRBJ1-3; DNA: TGTGCCACCCAACCGACGCTGAGAAGCTCTGGAAACACCATATATTTT; CDR3: CATQPTLRSSGNTIYF
V: TRBV7-9; D: TRBD1; J: TRBJ2-7; DNA: TGTGCCAGCAGCTTTGGTCAGGGGGCGGAGGAGCAGTACTTC; CDR3: CASSFGQGAEEQYF
V: TRBV7-9; D: .; J: TRBJ1-5; DNA: TGTGCCAGCAGCCCCACGGGAAAGGACAATCAGCCCCAGCATTTT; CDR3: CASSPTGKDNQPQHF
V: TRBV11-1; D: TRBD2; J: TRBJ2-1; DNA: TGTGCCAGCAGGCTACTAGCGGGAGGCGGGAGAAATGAGCAGTTCTTC; CDR3: CASRLLAGGGRNEQFF
V: TRBV18; D: TRBD1; J: TRBJ2-5; DNA: TGTGCCAGCTCACCAGAGACAGGGGCACAGACCCAGTACTTC; CDR3: CASSPETGAQTQYF
V: TRBV4-2; D: .; J: TRBJ1-6; DNA: TGTGCCAGCAGCCAAGATGCAGGAAGGAATTCACCCCTCCACTTT; CDR3: CASSQDAGRNSPLHF
V: TRBV4-1; D: TRBD2; J: TRBJ2-7; DNA: TGCGCCAGCAGCTCCACTAGCGCTTCCTACGAGCAGTACTTC; CDR3: CASSSTSASYEQYF
V: TRBV7-3; D: .; J: TRBJ2-1; DNA: TGTGCCAGCAGCTTAACCGTCGCCGGTGAGCAGTTCTTC; CDR3: CASSLTVAGEQFF
V: TRBV2; D: TRBD1; J: TRBJ1-2; DNA: TGTGCCAGCAGGATACTAAAACAGGGGAACTATGGCTACACCTTC; CDR3: CASRILKQGNYGYTF
V: TRBV6-5; D: .; J: TRBJ2-5; DNA: TGTGCCAGCAGTGAGAAGGGACTCGGAGAGACCCAGTACTTC; CDR3: CASSEKGLGETQYF
V: TRBV9; D: .; J: TRBJ1-6; DNA: TGTGCCAGCAGTACGGGACTCCGGGCAGATAATTCACCCCTCCACTTT; CDR3: CASSTGLRADNSPLHF
V: TRBV7-2; D: .; J: TRBJ2-6; DNA: TGTGCCAGCAGCTTGACTGGGGCCAACGTCCTGACTTTC; CDR3: CASSLTGANVLTF
V: TRBV7-9; D: .; J: TRBJ2-7; DNA: TGTGCCAGCGGACTCCCGGGAAGGAACAGGGTTCAAGAGCAGTACTTC; CDR3: CASGLPGRNRVQEQYF
V: TRBV5-1; D: .; J: TRBJ1-1; DNA: TGCGCCAGCAGCTTGGGGAAGAACACTGAAGCTTTCTTT; CDR3: CASSLGKNTEAFF
V: TRBV28; D: TRBD1; J: TRBJ1-4; DNA: TGTGCCAGCAGTAGTCAGTCAGGGGGCACTAATGAAAAACTGTTTTTT; CDR3: CASSSQSGGTNEKLFF
V: TRBV10-3; D: TRBD1; J: TRBJ2-7; DNA: TGTGCCATCATGCCGGGACAGGCGAGCTCCTACGAGCAGTACTTC; CDR3: CAIMPGQASSYEQYF
V: TRBV7-9; D: .; J: TRBJ1-3; DNA: TGTGCCAGCAGCTTATATAGCTCTGGAAACACCATATATTTT; CDR3: CASSLYSSGNTIYF